The 28 T cell receptor beta chains below all came from one sample that was sequenced in a study of blood T cell repertoires in COVID-19. The repertoire was sequenced with immunoSEQ multiplex PCR; TCRdb's copy has only in-frame clones and lacks some. Here the sample spans more than 65,000 clones, about 70% being singletons. Material: peripheral blood. Receptors originate from a woman between 65 and 79 years old with acute or convalescent COVID-19.

V and J are TRBV5-4 and TRBJ2-5, with 7 bases aligning to TRBD1. Germline lookup yields CDR1 SGHNT and CDR2 YYREEE (reference sequence). V gave up 4 bases and J gave up 5 bases; unmatched junction bases: 14. The CDR3 length is 16 residues. CDR3 protein: CASSQRGQGRLETQYF. CDR3 nucleotides: TGTGCCAGCAGCCAAAGGGGGCAGGGGAGATTGGAGACCCAGTACTTC.

The chain links TRBV7-2 to TRBJ2-7; D is perhaps TRBD1 (5 bases). This CDR3 region has 14 residues. Germline V gives CDR1 SGHTA, CDR2 FQGNSA. Between the trimmed V and J ends, which lost 4 bases and 2 bases, there was a span of 12 bases. The CDR3 DNA reads as TGTGCCAGCAGCTCAAGCCAGGGTCCCTACGAGCAGTACTTC. Translating gives CASSSSQGPYEQYF. Drawing the rest from reference TRBV7-2 and TRBJ2-7, the complete variable domain is GAGVSQSPSNKVTEKGKDVELRCDPISGHTALYWYRQSLGQGLEFLIYFQGNSAPDKSGLPSDRFSAERTGGSVSTLTIQRTQQEDSAVYLCASSSSQGPYEQYFGPGTRLTVT.

The sample holds one count of this clone. This chain connects TRBV5-4 to TRBJ2-1; 8 nucleotides line up with TRBD1. The CDR3 runs 15 residues. Germline V gene sequence: CDR1 SGHNT, CDR2 YYREEE (reference sequence). With V trimmed by 4 bases and J by 6 bases, 9 bases remained unmatched. The CDR3 loop reads CASSARTGKGNEQFF. The CDR3 DNA reads as TGTGCCAGCAGCGCCCGGACAGGGAAGGGCAATGAGCAGTTCTTC.

CDR3 bases: TGTGCTAGTGGTTTGGTTGGGGGCAAGGAGACCCAGTACTTC. Translating gives CASGLVGGKETQYF. The rearrangement joins TRBV12-5 to TRBJ2-5; perhaps TRBD1 as D (6 bases). There are 14 residues in the CDR3. V was cut by 0 bases and J by 5 bases, with 10 bases left in between. Per the germline V gene, CDR1 is LGHNT and CDR2 is FRNRAP.

The chain joins TRBV28 to TRBJ1-2; D is uncertain. V was clipped by 7 bases and J by 2 bases, with 17 bases between them. The CDR3 runs to 15 residues. Per germline, CDR1 MDHEN and CDR2 SYDVKM. The CDR3 region is CASTVGGLPNYGYTF. The CDR3 DNA reads TGTGCCAGCACCGTAGGTGGACTCCCAAACTATGGCTACACCTTC.

The chain recombines TRBV20-1 with TRBJ2-1, with TRBD2 matching over 10 bases. This CDR3 has 17 residues. V was clipped by 3 bases and J by 3 bases; unmatched bases: 11. Germline CDR1 is DFQATT and CDR2 is SNEGSKA (reference sequence). The CDR3 protein is CSASSSGASGSYNEQFF. The CDR3 DNA reads TGCAGTGCTAGTTCTTCAGGGGCTAGCGGGAGCTACAATGAGCAGTTCTTC.

J is TRBJ1-4 and V is TRBV6-5; D is unresolved. V lost 0 bases and J lost 3, with 8 bases in between. The CDR3 has 15 residues. Germline assignment: CDR1 MNHEY and CDR2 SVGAGI. The CDR3 sequence: CASSYSYAANEKLFF. Written as DNA, the CDR3 is TGTGCCAGCAGTTACTCGTACGCGGCTAATGAAAAACTGTTTTTT.

The rearrangement links TRBV11-2 to TRBJ2-3; D is unclear. Germline CDR1 and CDR2: SGHAT and FQNNGV. The CDR3 is 15 residues long. V lost 1 base to trimming and J lost 6 bases, with 14 bases between them. CDR3 sequence (DNA): TGTGCCAGCAGCTTAGTGGGCGATCCCAGGGATACGCAGTATTTT. This translates into CASSLVGDPRDTQYF.

The chain couples TRBV11-2 to TRBJ2-3, with TRBD2 matching 11 bases. Per the germline V gene, CDR1 is SGHAT and CDR2 is FQNNGV. The V segment lost 5 bases and the J segment 1 base; nucleotides outside the gene matches: 8. The CDR3 has 17 amino acids. The CDR3 protein is CASSPRLAGTGTDTQYF. CDR3 in DNA: TGTGCCAGCAGCCCGAGACTAGCGGGAACTGGCACAGATACGCAGTATTTT. The full variable domain, with the rest looked up from reference TRBV11-2 and TRBJ2-3, is EAGVAQSPRYKIIEKRQSVAFWCNPISGHATLYWYQQILGQGPKLLIQFQNNGVVDDSQLPKDRFSAERLKGVDSTLKIQPAKLEDSAVYLCASSPRLAGTGTDTQYFGPGTRLTVL.

The chain recombines TRBV30 with TRBJ2-7, with TRBD2 as a possible D gene (5 bases). From germline, CDR1 is GTSNPN and CDR2 SVGIG (reference sequence). The germline V and J ends were trimmed by 0 bases and 6 bases, with 12 bases remaining between them. The CDR3 has 13 amino acids. The CDR3 sequence: CAWSVLRGGEQYF. The CDR3 coding sequence is TGTGCCTGGAGTGTACTCAGAGGAGGCGAGCAGTACTTC.

The chain combines TRBV19 with TRBJ2-1, with 8 nucleotides matching TRBD1. Germline CDR1 reads LNHDA; CDR2 reads SQIVND (reference sequence). The CDR3 has 14 residues. Trimming at V came to 2 bases and at J to 9 bases, leaving 6 bases not matched to a gene. The CDR3, as DNA: TGTGCCAGTAGTATACTACAGGGGGATAGTGAGCAGTTCTTC. Translated: CASSILQGDSEQFF.

J is TRBJ1-4 and V is TRBV29-1, with TRBD1 matching over 7 bases. The CDR3 length is 15 residues. J was trimmed by 3 bases and V by 4 bases; bases with no gene match: 8. Germline CDR1 reads SQVTM; CDR2 reads ANQGSEA. For the CDR3, the DNA is TGCAGCGTTGGGGTTAGCGGGACAGCTAATGAAAAACTGTTTTTT. Translating it yields CSVGVSGTANEKLFF. Variable domain in full (rest from reference TRBV29-1 and TRBJ1-4): SAVISQKPSRDICQRGTSLTIQCQVDSQVTMMFWYRQQPGQSLTLIATANQGSEATYESGFVIDKFPISRPNLTFSTLTVSNMSPEDSSIYLCSVGVSGTANEKLFFGSGTQLSVL.

The chain couples TRBV27 to TRBJ2-1; weak D call: TRBD2 (5 bases). Germline V gene data show CDR1 as MNHEY and CDR2 as SMNVEV (reference sequence). The V end was cut by 2 bases, the J end by 3 bases, with 8 bases between. This CDR3 has 14 residues. Written as DNA, the CDR3 is TGTGCCAGCAGTTTAACCGGGGTCTACAATGAGCAGTTCTTC. Encoded protein: CASSLTGVYNEQFF.

This clone was observed once. The V and J genes are TRBV5-6 and TRBJ2-1; TRBD2 might be the D (5 bases). Germline V gives CDR1 SGHDT, CDR2 YYEEEE. Trimming stripped 7 bases from V and 5 bases from J, with 10 bases between. The CDR3 is 12 residues long. CDR3 sequence: CASGRADNEQFF. In nucleotides, the CDR3 is TGTGCCAGCGGGCGGGCAGACAATGAGCAGTTCTTC.

This chain connects TRBV11-2 to TRBJ1-6; D ambiguous. Trimming left V 5 bases short and J 6 bases short, with 11 bases between. This CDR3 region has 14 residues. Looked up from germline, CDR1 is SGHAT and CDR2 is FQNNGV. The CDR3 region is CASSRGPGNSPLHF. The CDR3 nucleotides are TGTGCCAGCAGCCGAGGTCCGGGTAATTCACCCCTCCACTTT.

J is TRBJ1-1 and V is TRBV14; maybe TRBD1 (5 bases). Trimming pared 6 bases from V and 5 bases from J, leaving 19 bases between. Germline V gene data show CDR1 as SGHDN and CDR2 as FVKESK. The CDR3 runs 15 residues. Written as DNA, the CDR3 is TGTGCCAGCAGTCATTTAGACAGTCGGGAGACTGAAGCTTTCTTT. Translating gives CASSHLDSRETEAFF.

This clone was seen at least ten times. The J gene is TRBJ2-1, the V gene TRBV4-2, with D possibly TRBD2 on 6 matching bases. Germline loops: CDR1 LGHNA, CDR2 YNFKEQ. The length of the CDR3 is 17 residues. Between the trimmed V and J ends, which lost 5 bases and 4 bases, there was a span of 21 bases. CDR3 sequence reads: CASSDRWPGEIYNEQFF. In DNA, the CDR3 is TGTGCCAGCAGCGACCGGTGGCCGGGGGAGATATACAATGAGCAGTTCTTC.

The CDR3 nucleotides read TGCGCCAGCAGCCAAGGGACTAGCGGGAAGAGCACAGATACGCAGTATTTT. Its translation is CASSQGTSGKSTDTQYF. The chain couples TRBV4-3 to TRBJ2-3, with 12 bases aligning to TRBD2. Germline trimming cut 1 base from V and 0 bases from J; bases unmatched to any gene: 2. CDR1 and CDR2 from the germline V gene are LGHNA and YSLEER. The CDR3 totals 17 residues.

This clone was counted only a few times. The rearrangement joins TRBV2 to TRBJ1-5; 7 bases are a match to TRBD1. The CDR3 spans 13 residues. Germline V gene lookup returns CDR1 SNHLY and CDR2 FYNNEI. V dropped 6 bases and J dropped 4; count of bases not matched to a gene: 3. The CDR3 region has the DNA TGTGCCAGCAGACCGGGACAGAATCAGCCCCAGCATTTT. It specifies CASRPGQNQPQHF.

The chain combines TRBV7-2 with TRBJ2-3; a possible D gene is TRBD1 (5 bases). The length of the CDR3 is 14 residues. V gave up 5 bases and J gave up 0 bases, with 9 bases separating them. The germline V gene encodes CDR1 SGHTA and CDR2 FQGNSA. The CDR3 bases are TGTGCCAGCAGCGCGACAGCTAGCACAGATACGCAGTATTTT. Protein product: CASSATASTDTQYF.

In this sample, this clone turned up once. The V call is TRBV20-1, the J call TRBJ1-1, with 10 positions matching TRBD1. Per germline, CDR1 DFQATT and CDR2 SNEGSKA (reference sequence). V gave up 1 base and J gave up 11 bases; unmatched junction bases: 1. This CDR3 region has 11 residues. As DNA, the CDR3 is TGCAGTGCTAGAGTGGACAGGGGGGCTTTCTTT. It specifies CSARVDRGAFF.

V is TRBV9 and J is TRBJ2-7, with 9 bases fitting TRBD1. In germline, CDR1 is SGDLS, CDR2 YYNGEE. The CDR3 loop spans 16 amino acids. V trimming: 4 bases; J trimming: 2 bases; junction bases outside the gene matches: 10. CDR3 residues: CASSPAPTGGTYEQYF. CDR3 bases: TGTGCCAGCAGCCCTGCACCGACAGGGGGGACCTACGAGCAGTACTTC. The full variable domain, in which reference TRBV9 and TRBJ2-7 provide the parts outside the CDR3, is DSGVTQTPKHLITATGQRVTLRCSPRSGDLSVYWYQQSLDQGLQFLIQYYNGEERAKGNILERFSAQQFPDLHSELNLSSLELGDSALYFCASSPAPTGGTYEQYFGPGTRLTVT.

V and J are TRBV28 and TRBJ2-1; 13 nucleotides match TRBD2. V gave up 4 bases and J gave up 6 bases; unmatched junction bases: 6. The CDR3 is 16 amino acids. Germline lookup yields CDR1 MDHEN and CDR2 SYDVKM. This CDR3 is CASSWTSGSVSNEQFF. CDR3 bases: TGTGCCAGCAGTTGGACTAGCGGGAGTGTCTCCAATGAGCAGTTCTTC.

The chain couples TRBV4-2 to TRBJ2-7, with D maybe TRBD1 (6 bases). Trimming pared 3 bases from V and 3 bases from J, leaving 15 bases between. Germline V gives CDR1 LGHNA, CDR2 YNFKEQ. The length of the CDR3 is 15 residues. CDR3 region: CASSQEQGGYYEQYF. The CDR3, as DNA: TGTGCCAGCAGCCAGGAACAGGGTGGCTACTACGAGCAGTACTTC.

The chain combines TRBV6-2 or TRBV6-3 with TRBJ2-7; D remains unclear. Germline CDR1 MNHEY, CDR2 SVGEGT. Trimming took 6 bases from V and 5 from J, leaving 11 bases between them. The CDR3 consists of 12 residues. The CDR3 loop is CASSQTRNEQYF. The CDR3 nucleotides are TGTGCCAGCAGCCAGACACGAAACGAGCAGTACTTC.

The V and J genes are TRBV2 and TRBJ2-2; 11 bases agree with TRBD2. V was clipped by 5 bases and J by 5 bases; unmatched bases: 4. CDR1 is SNHLY, CDR2 FYNNEI, per germline. This CDR3 spans 15 amino acids. The CDR3 here is CASSPRTSGTGELFF. CDR3 sequence (DNA): TGTGCCAGCAGTCCTCGGACTAGCGGGACCGGGGAGCTGTTTTTT. Supplemented by reference TRBV2 and TRBJ2-2, the full variable domain reads EPEVTQTPSHQVTQMGQEVILRCVPISNHLYFYWYRQILGQKVEFLVSFYNNEISEKSEIFDDQFSVERPDGSNFTLKIRSTKLEDSAMYFCASSPRTSGTGELFFGEGSRLTVL.

The J gene is TRBJ1-2, the V gene TRBV7-2; D is undetermined. This CDR3 comprises 12 residues. V lost 1 base to trimming and J lost 6 bases, with 6 bases between them. The germline V gene encodes CDR1 SGHTA and CDR2 FQGNSA. CDR3 in amino acids: CASSLVTDGYTF. The CDR3 DNA reads as TGTGCCAGCAGCTTAGTTACTGATGGCTACACCTTC.

The chain recombines TRBV7-9 with TRBJ2-1, with TRBD2 matching over 11 bases. CDR1 and CDR2 (germline): SEHNR, FQNEAQ (reference sequence). The CDR3 runs to 18 residues. V trimming: 5 bases; J trimming: 8 bases; junction bases outside the gene matches: 17. CDR3 bases: TGTGCCAGCAGCCCATGGGGCCTAACTAGCGGGAGTCCCGATGAGCAGTTCTTC. Translation: CASSPWGLTSGSPDEQFF. The full variable domain, in which reference TRBV7-9 and TRBJ2-1 provide the parts outside the CDR3, is DTGVSQNPRHKITKRGQNVTFRCDPISEHNRLYWYRQTLGQGPEFLTYFQNEAQLEKSRLLSDRFSAERPKGSFSTLEIQRTEQGDSAMYLCASSPWGLTSGSPDEQFFGPGTRLTVL.